Each of the 21 T cell receptor beta chains below was sequenced from the same sample in a study of T cells after posttransplantation cyclophosphamide listed by TCRdb under 2016. A control cohort of 11 patients who had been given myeloablative marrow transplants with methotrexate plus a calcineurin inhibitor was sampled 1 year after transplant. Library prep was done by the immunoSEQ multiplex PCR assay. In TCRdb, the immuneACCESS table is reduced to in-frame sequences with V and J assigned. These tables do not hold every clone; where another copy was compared, an unresolved V gene accounts for under half, and the others remain unexplained. Within this sample are 20,000 to 25,000 clones, with 80% to 90% of them counted one time only. About 1.8% of the sample comes from the top ten. Specimen: PBMCs, collected roughly 49 weeks after allogeneic stem cell transplant with calcineurin inhibitor and methotrexate. The receptors were gathered from a female patient younger than 45 who received an allogeneic stem cell transplant from an unrelated donor, was CMV-positive, and had acute and chronic GVHD. Because of the transplant, the T cells may be the graft donor's rather than the patient's own.

The rearrangement links TRBV15 to TRBJ1-2; D call uncertain. Trimming stripped 0 bases from V and 8 bases from J, with 13 bases between. CDR1 LNHNV and CDR2 YYDKDF come from the germline V gene (reference sequence). The CDR3 length is 14 residues. CDR3 coding DNA: TGTGCCACCAGCAGAGAGGGCATGGGTAGAGGCTACACCTTC. Translating gives CATSREGMGRGYTF.

The gene calls are TRBV6-1 and TRBJ2-3; D not resolved. This CDR3 has 14 residues. V gave up 7 bases and J gave up 2 bases, with 13 bases separating them. CDR1 and CDR2 (germline): MNHNS, SASEGT. CDR3 DNA: TGTGCCAGCACCGAAGAGGCCATCACAGATACGCAGTATTTT. This sequence encodes CASTEEAITDTQYF.

The gene calls are TRBV30 and TRBJ1-5; D not resolved. The CDR3 has 17 amino acids. Trimming shortened V by 0 bases and J by 0 bases, and 15 bases separated the two germline ends. Germline-derived CDR1 and CDR2 are GTSNPN and SVGIG (reference sequence). The CDR3 loop reads CAWSVKVGSVSNQPQHF. CDR3 nucleotides: TGTGCCTGGAGTGTAAAAGTAGGGAGTGTTAGCAATCAGCCCCAGCATTTT. Full variable domain (remainder filled in from reference TRBV30 and TRBJ1-5): SQTIHQWPATLVQPVGSPLSLECTVEGTSNPNLYWYRQAAGRGLQLLFYSVGIGQISSEVPQNLSASRPQDRQFILSSKKLLLSDSGFYLCAWSVKVGSVSNQPQHFGDGTRLSIL.

The chain joins TRBV25-1 to TRBJ2-6; tentatively, D is TRBD2 (6 bases). Germline V gene data show CDR1 as MGHDK and CDR2 as SYGVNS. Trimming stripped 4 bases from V and 3 bases from J, with 13 bases between. The CDR3 runs 16 residues. The CDR3 DNA reads as TGTGCCAGCAGTGTCCGGGAGACGGGTGGGGCCAACGTCCTGACTTTC. It codes for CASSVRETGGANVLTF.

This chain uses TRBV7-3 with TRBJ2-7; 9 nucleotides agree with TRBD1. CDR1 is SGHTA and CDR2 is FQGTGA in the germline V gene. V shed 4 bases and J 6 bases; nucleotides not matched to a gene: 1. This CDR3 contains 12 residues. The CDR3 region has the DNA TGTGCCAGCAGCTGGGGACAGGGCGAGCAGTACTTC. Translating it yields CASSWGQGEQYF.

The rearrangement uses TRBV12-2 and TRBJ2-7; the table's TRBD2 call for D was not verified on the DNA. TRBV12-2 is labeled a pseudogene. This CDR3 comprises 12 residues. CDR3 protein: CASRSSSPVQYV. The DNA of the CDR3 is TGTGCAAGTCGCTCTAGTTCCCCTGTGCAGTACGTC.

Here the CDR3 reads CASSEGTREFYNEQFF. CDR3 coding DNA: TGTGCCAGCAGTGAAGGTACCCGGGAGTTCTACAATGAGCAGTTCTTC. V is TRBV6-4 and J is TRBJ2-1; tentatively, D is TRBD2 (6 bases). This CDR3 has 16 amino acids. V lost 3 bases to trimming and J lost 3 bases, with 15 bases between them. Germline loops: CDR1 MRHNA, CDR2 SNTAGT.

The chain employs TRBV15 and TRBJ1-2; the match to TRBD1 covers 7 bases. Germline trimming cut 1 base from V and 2 bases from J; bases unmatched to any gene: 1. CDR1 is LNHNV, CDR2 YYDKDF, per germline (reference sequence). The CDR3 consists of 14 residues. The CDR3 reads CATSRGQGNYGYTF. DNA for the CDR3: TGTGCCACCAGCAGAGGACAGGGCAACTATGGCTACACCTTC.

The chain has TRBV18 and TRBJ2-7, with 8 bases lining up with TRBD2. The V segment lost 3 bases and the J segment 6 bases; nucleotides outside the gene matches: 10. Per the germline V gene, CDR1 is KGHSH and CDR2 is LQKENI. This CDR3 contains 15 residues. CDR3 bases: TGTGCCAGCTCACCGGGACTAGTCGGGGATGTCGAGCAGTACTTC. It codes for CASSPGLVGDVEQYF. The full variable domain, rest sourced from reference TRBV18 and TRBJ2-7, is NAGVMQNPRHLVRRRGQEARLRCSPMKGHSHVYWYRQLPEEGLKFMVYLQKENIIDESGMPKERFSAEFPKEGPSILRIQQVVRGDSAAYFCASSPGLVGDVEQYFGPGTRLTVT.

This chain joins TRBV5-5 and TRBJ2-2, with unresolved D. Per germline, CDR1 SGHKS and CDR2 YYEKEE (reference sequence). Trimming pared 4 bases from V and 6 bases from J, leaving 13 bases between. This CDR3 is built from 14 residues. The CDR3 protein is CASSLSRTAGELFF. CDR3 DNA: TGTGCCAGCAGCCTATCTAGAACGGCCGGGGAGCTGTTTTTT.

This clone was seen just once. Lacking the conserved final phenylalanine or tryptophan, this CDR3 likely reflects a read error. This rearrangement joins TRBV15 to TRBJ1-6; TRBD1 aligns across 8 bases. The CDR3 runs to 14 residues. Germline V lookup: CDR1 LNHNV, CDR2 YYDKDF (reference sequence). The ends lost 2 bases at V and 9 bases at J; junction bases unmatched: 3. Written as DNA, the CDR3 is TGTGCCACCAGCAGACAGGGGGCGGGTTCACCCCTCCACTGT. Amino acid sequence: CATSRQGAGSPLHC.

This chain connects TRBV5-6 to TRBJ2-1; 7 positions agree with TRBD1. Germline CDR1 and CDR2: SGHDT and YYEEEE. CDR3 length equals 14 residues. The V gene end was trimmed by 0 bases and the J gene end by 10 bases; junction bases not matched to a gene: 7. The CDR3, as DNA: TGTGCCAGCAGCTTGGGTGGCAGGGGGTTGGAGCAGTTCTTC. Its translation is CASSLGGRGLEQFF.

V usage is TRBV27 and J usage is TRBJ2-3; D possibly corresponds to TRBD1 (5 bases). CDR3 length equals 15 residues. The germline V and J ends were trimmed by 7 bases and 2 bases, with 16 bases remaining between them. Germline CDR1 and CDR2: MNHEY and SMNVEV (reference sequence). Here the CDR3 reads CASTTRRAHTDTQYF. CDR3 DNA: TGTGCCAGCACTACTCGCAGGGCCCACACAGATACGCAGTATTTT.

The chain has TRBV12-2 and TRBJ2-3; the D call in the table, TRBD2, was not verified against the DNA. TRBV12-2 is recorded as a pseudogene. CDR3 size: 15 residues. CDR3 in DNA: TGTGCAAGTCGCTTCGAACTAGCGGGGAAAGATACGCAGTATTTT. Translated, it gives CASRFELAGKDTQYF.

This sequence joins TRBV30 and TRBJ2-3, with a possible D match to TRBD2 (5 bases). The CDR3 loop spans 15 amino acids. Trimming stripped 1 base from V and 0 bases from J, with 11 bases between. The germline gives CDR1 GTSNPN, CDR2 SVGIG (reference sequence). CDR3: CAWSGPGLSTDTQYF. The CDR3 DNA is TGTGCCTGGAGTGGGCCGGGGTTAAGCACAGATACGCAGTATTTT. The whole variable domain, filled in from reference TRBV30 and TRBJ2-3, reads SQTIHQWPATLVQPVGSPLSLECTVEGTSNPNLYWYRQAAGRGLQLLFYSVGIGQISSEVPQNLSASRPQDRQFILSSKKLLLSDSGFYLCAWSGPGLSTDTQYFGPGTRLTVL.

The gene calls are TRBV7-2 and TRBJ2-1; TRBD2 is a possible D gene (5 bases). The V gene lost 6 bases and the J gene lost 7 bases, with 16 bases spanning the gap. The CDR3 contains 14 residues. In germline, CDR1 is SGHTA, CDR2 FQGNSA. The CDR3 here is CASRRTAGGNEQFF. The DNA for the CDR3 is TGTGCCAGCAGACGGACTGCTGGCGGTAATGAGCAGTTCTTC. The full variable domain, in which reference TRBV7-2 and TRBJ2-1 provide the parts outside the CDR3, is GAGVSQSPSNKVTEKGKDVELRCDPISGHTALYWYRQSLGQGLEFLIYFQGNSAPDKSGLPSDRFSAERTGGSVSTLTIQRTQQEDSAVYLCASRRTAGGNEQFFGPGTRLTVL.

The V call is TRBV2, the J call TRBJ1-5, with D uncertain. The CDR3 contains 14 residues. Germline V lookup: CDR1 SNHLY, CDR2 FYNNEI. Trimming shortened V by 2 bases and J by 6 bases, and 11 bases separated the two germline ends. The CDR3 bases are TGTGCCAGCAGTGAATTAGGCGGCAGTCAGCCCCAGCATTTT. Protein sequence: CASSELGGSQPQHF.

This clone was observed a single time. This chain joins TRBV5-5 and TRBJ2-2; D remains ambiguous. CDR3 length equals 15 residues. V dropped 1 base and J dropped 0 bases, with 7 bases sitting between them. Germline V CDR1 and CDR2: SGHKS, YYEKEE (reference sequence). CDR3 residues: CASSLKTSNTGELFF. DNA for the CDR3: TGTGCCAGCAGCTTGAAAACTTCGAACACCGGGGAGCTGTTTTTT.

The chain uses TRBV5-6 and TRBJ2-1; 10 bases agree with TRBD1. V shed 0 bases, J shed 5 bases, and the junction held 5 bases outside the gene matches. CDR1 SGHDT and CDR2 YYEEEE come from the germline V gene. CDR3 length: 16 residues. DNA of the CDR3: TGTGCCAGCAGCTTGGTGGGACAGGGGCCCCACAATGAGCAGTTCTTC. Translation gives CASSLVGQGPHNEQFF.

V gene TRBV7-9 combines with J gene TRBJ2-1; 8 positions match TRBD2. After removal of 3 bases from V and 4 bases from J, the junction contained 8 bases not matched to a gene. The germline CDR1 and CDR2 sequences are SEHNR and FQNEAQ (reference sequence). This CDR3 region has 16 residues. CDR3 sequence (DNA): TGTGCCAGCAGCTTTCCGGGACTAGGAGAGTACAATGAGCAGTTCTTC. Protein: CASSFPGLGEYNEQFF.

The rearrangement joins TRBV7-2 to TRBJ2-1; maybe TRBD2 (7 bases). With 5 bases removed from V and 6 bases from J, the gap between germline ends came to 17 bases. Per the germline V gene, CDR1 is SGHTA and CDR2 is FQGNSA. The CDR3 is 15 residues long. CDR3 residues: CASSRFTRGGNEQFF. CDR3 sequence (DNA): TGTGCCAGCAGCCGTTTTACTAGGGGGGGCAATGAGCAGTTCTTC.